The 23 T cell receptor beta chains given below trace back to one sample, sequenced in a study of cytomegalovirus exposure and HLA in healthy donors. The PCR had 60 Vbeta and 13 Jbeta primers. Libraries were prepared by immunoSEQ multiplex PCR; TCRdb keeps only in-frame clonotypes and omits some of them. The table records 150,000 to 200,000 clones, 75% to 90% of them present only once. Source material: PBMCs. Every receptor here comes from a man younger than 35 in good health and CMV-seropositive.

V usage is TRBV5-4 and J usage is TRBJ1-1; 7 bases agree with TRBD1. In germline, CDR1 is SGHNT, CDR2 YYREEE (reference sequence). Trimming at V came to 2 bases and at J to 0 bases, leaving 7 bases not matched to a gene. The CDR3 has 16 amino acids. The CDR3 DNA sequence: TGTGCCAGCAGCTTAAGGGGGCCCAACCTGAACACTGAAGCTTTCTTT. The encoded protein is CASSLRGPNLNTEAFF.

On this clone itself: At one end, the junction sequence differs from germline, possibly due to a read error. The chain links TRBV29-1 to TRBJ2-3; 7 bases are shared with TRBD1. The CDR3 has 16 amino acids. Germline assignment: CDR1 SQVTM and CDR2 ANQGSEA. CDR3 region: CSAELWDRAYVDTQYF. DNA of the CDR3: TGCAGCGCTGAATTATGGGACAGAGCCTACGTAGATACGCAGTATTTT.

On this clone: The same CDR3 also results from other DNA sequences found in this sample. V is TRBV5-1 and J is TRBJ2-5, with D uncertain. The V end was cut by 1 base, the J end by 1 base, with 5 bases between. CDR1 SGHRS and CDR2 YFSETQ come from the germline V gene. The CDR3 is made up of 13 amino acids. The CDR3 DNA reads TGCGCCAGCAGCTTGACAGTCCAAGAGACCCAGTACTTC. As protein: CASSLTVQETQYF.

The chain uses TRBV5-4 and TRBJ1-4; 9 nucleotides agree with TRBD1. In germline, CDR1 is SGHNT, CDR2 YYREEE (reference sequence). Trimming removed 5 bases from V and 5 bases from J; junction bases left unmatched: 13. The CDR3 sequence is 17 residues long. CDR3 nucleotides: TGTGCCAGCAGTCCCGGGACAGGGAAGTTTACGAATGAAAAACTGTTTTTT. Protein sequence: CASSPGTGKFTNEKLFF.

V usage is TRBV2 and J usage is TRBJ2-1; maybe TRBD2 (7 bases). The germline V and J ends were trimmed by 7 bases and 8 bases, with 18 bases remaining between them. The CDR3 is made up of 14 amino acids. Germline lookup yields CDR1 SNHLY and CDR2 FYNNEI. CDR3 region: CASNGGGPRDEQFF. As DNA, the CDR3 is TGTGCCAGCAATGGGGGGGGGCCCCGGGATGAGCAGTTCTTC.

This clone was counted once. J is TRBJ2-3 and V is TRBV7-8, with 8 bases matching TRBD2. The CDR3 loop spans 14 amino acids. Germline V gene data show CDR1 as SGHVS and CDR2 as FQNEAQ. V lost 5 bases to trimming and J lost 6 bases; unmatched junction nucleotides: 7. The CDR3 protein is CASSETGGLDTQYF. The CDR3 bases are TGTGCCAGCAGCGAGACGGGGGGGCTCGATACGCAGTATTTT.

J is TRBJ2-5 and V is TRBV5-1, with a tentative D call TRBD1 (7 bases). V was shortened by 7 bases and J by 4 bases, with 14 bases between the two germline ends. Germline CDR1 is SGHRS and CDR2 is YFSETQ. The CDR3 consists of 13 residues. CDR3 loop: CASQSGGGETQYF. CDR3 DNA: TGCGCCAGCCAATCAGGGGGAGGAGAGACCCAGTACTTC.

The chain is built from TRBV5-4 and TRBJ2-1, with 8 bases matching TRBD2. The germline V gene encodes CDR1 SGHNT and CDR2 YYREEE (reference sequence). With V trimmed by 0 bases and J by 5 bases, 7 bases remained unmatched. The CDR3 sequence is 16 residues long. In DNA form, the CDR3 reads TGTGCCAGCAGCTTGGGCGGTCTAGCGGGTAACAATGAGCAGTTCTTC. This translates into CASSLGGLAGNNEQFF.

A remark on this clone: Other DNA sequences from this sample encode an identical CDR3 as well. The CDR3 region is CASSVGGGNEQFF. CDR3 nucleotide sequence: TGTGCCAGCAGCGTCGGGGGGGGCAATGAGCAGTTCTTC. The rearrangement links TRBV9 to TRBJ2-1; 8 bases align to TRBD2. The V gene end was trimmed by 2 bases and the J gene end by 6 bases; junction bases not matched to a gene: 1. CDR3 length: 13 amino acids. Germline CDR1 and CDR2: SGDLS and YYNGEE.

This clone was seen only a few times. The gene calls are TRBV6-4 and TRBJ2-1, with TRBD1 matching over 10 bases. J was trimmed by 3 bases and V by 6 bases; bases with no gene match: 5. Germline V gives CDR1 MRHNA, CDR2 SNTAGT. The CDR3 contains 15 residues. The CDR3 coding sequence is TGTGCCAGCAGCTTAGGACAGGGGGACTACAATGAGCAGTTCTTC. Encoded protein: CASSLGQGDYNEQFF.

This chain links TRBV18 with TRBJ1-2; D is perhaps TRBD1 (5 bases). Germline V gives CDR1 KGHSH, CDR2 LQKENI. This CDR3 is built from 16 residues. The V gene lost 3 bases and the J gene lost 4 bases, with 18 bases spanning the gap. This CDR3 is CASSPIPGIQAYGYTF. The DNA for the CDR3 is TGTGCCAGCTCACCCATCCCAGGGATTCAGGCCTATGGCTACACCTTC.

This clone was observed a single time. The DNA for the CDR3 is TGTGCCAGTAGTATCCCGTATCCGACAATGAGGGGGCGAAACTATGGCTACACCTTC. Translated: CASSIPYPTMRGRNYGYTF. The chain has TRBV19 and TRBJ1-2; 7 nucleotides line up with TRBD1. This CDR3 is 19 amino acids long. Losses at the gene ends were 3 bases for V and 2 bases for J; bases not matched to a gene: 18. Germline CDR1 reads LNHDA; CDR2 reads SQIVND (reference sequence).

CDR3 sequence reads: CASSSQDSRGEKLFF. In nucleotides, the CDR3 is TGCGCCAGCAGCTCTCAGGACAGCCGAGGGGAAAAACTGTTTTTT. The gene calls are TRBV5-1 and TRBJ1-4; D may be TRBD1 (6 bases). Per the germline V gene, CDR1 is SGHRS and CDR2 is YFSETQ. Trimming stripped 3 bases from V and 8 bases from J, with 17 bases between. The CDR3 length is 15 residues.

The V gene is TRBV5-1, the J gene TRBJ2-3, with TRBD2 as a possible D gene (5 bases). Germline V gives CDR1 SGHRS, CDR2 YFSETQ. Between the trimmed V and J ends, which lost 2 bases and 1 base, there was a span of 8 bases. This CDR3 contains 14 residues. As DNA, the CDR3 is TGCGCCAGCAGCTTCGAGGGTCGCACAGATACGCAGTATTTT. This sequence encodes CASSFEGRTDTQYF.

The sample holds a few counts of this clone. V usage is TRBV4-3 and J usage is TRBJ1-2, with D perhaps TRBD1 (5 bases). This CDR3 region has 15 residues. V lost 0 bases and J 4 bases, leaving 12 bases between the germline ends. The germline gives CDR1 LGHNA, CDR2 YSLEER. The CDR3 coding sequence is TGCGCCAGCAGCCAAGATTTAATCCAGGGCTATGGCTACACCTTC. As protein: CASSQDLIQGYGYTF.

Only one count was recorded for this clone. The V gene is TRBV15, the J gene TRBJ2-5; possibly TRBD2 for D (6 bases). V shed 2 bases and J shed 2 bases, with 9 bases lying between them. This CDR3 comprises 14 residues. Germline V gene sequence: CDR1 LNHNV, CDR2 YYDKDF (reference sequence). CDR3 protein: CATSRPGEQETQYF. In DNA, the CDR3 is TGTGCCACCAGCAGACCGGGGGAGCAAGAGACCCAGTACTTC.

The CDR3 loop reads CASSLGTGGSSDTEAFF. For the CDR3, the DNA is TGTGCCAGCAGCTTAGGGACAGGGGGTAGTTCTGACACTGAAGCTTTCTTT. This chain links TRBV7-9 with TRBJ1-1; 10 positions match TRBD1. Germline CDR1 reads SEHNR; CDR2 reads FQNEAQ (reference sequence). The CDR3 covers 17 residues. With 1 base clipped from V and 3 bases from J, the junction kept 8 bases outside the gene matches.

This chain links TRBV10-3 with TRBJ1-2; maybe TRBD1 (5 bases). This CDR3 has 14 amino acids. CDR1 is ENHRY and CDR2 is SYGVKD in the germline V gene. V was cut by 0 bases and J by 3 bases, with 8 bases left in between. CDR3 sequence reads: CAISESMTDYGYTF. The CDR3 DNA reads as TGTGCCATCAGTGAGTCCATGACAGACTATGGCTACACCTTC.

Concerning this clone itself: The junction departs from the called germline gene at one end, perhaps through a read error. This sample includes further DNA sequences coding for the same CDR3. V is TRBV7-2 and J is TRBJ2-7, with a weak D call TRBD2 (6 bases). The CDR3 loop spans 16 amino acids. Germline values: CDR1 SGHTA, CDR2 FQGNSA. Here the CDR3 reads CASSRTSRGGSYEQYF. The CDR3 DNA reads as TGTGCTAGCAGCCGTACGTCGCGTGGGGGGTCCTACGAGCAGTACTTC.

The V call is TRBV19, the J call TRBJ2-7, with D possibly matching TRBD2 (7 bases). CDR3 length equals 14 residues. V lost 3 bases to trimming and J lost 3 bases, with 12 bases between them. Germline V gene data show CDR1 as LNHDA and CDR2 as SQIVND (reference sequence). The CDR3 reads CASSMEGGRYEQYF. In nucleotides, the CDR3 is TGTGCCAGTAGTATGGAGGGGGGGCGCTACGAGCAGTACTTC. Looking up the rest from reference TRBV19 and TRBJ2-7 gives the full variable domain: DGGITQSPKYLFRKEGQNVTLSCEQNLNHDAMYWYRQDPGQGLRLIYYSQIVNDFQKGDIAEGYSVSREKKESFPLTVTSAQKNPTAFYLCASSMEGGRYEQYFGPGTRLTVT.

This clone was seen only a few times. The V gene is TRBV5-6, the J gene TRBJ2-3; the match to TRBD2 covers 7 bases. Trimming took 5 bases from V and 3 from J; bases not matched to a gene: 9. This CDR3 contains 15 residues. Per the germline V gene, CDR1 is SGHDT and CDR2 is YYEEEE. The CDR3 sequence is CASSSGGGFTDTQYF. The CDR3 DNA is TGTGCCAGCAGTAGTGGGGGGGGGTTTACAGATACGCAGTATTTT.

This clone was counted between two and nine times. The J gene is TRBJ1-5, the V gene TRBV6-1; 8 nucleotides match TRBD1. Trimming took 6 bases from V and 2 from J; bases not matched to a gene: 0. Germline values: CDR1 MNHNS, CDR2 SASEGT. The CDR3 totals 13 residues. The CDR3 is CASRDRGNQPQHF. CDR3 DNA: TGTGCCAGCAGGGACAGGGGCAATCAGCCCCAGCATTTT.

The gene calls are TRBV15 and TRBJ2-7; possibly TRBD1 for D (6 bases). Deletions cut 3 bases from V and 2 bases from J, with 8 bases between. Germline V gene data show CDR1 as LNHNV and CDR2 as YYDKDF (reference sequence). The length of the CDR3 is 13 residues. CDR3 in amino acids: CATSRRDTYEQYF. CDR3 bases: TGTGCCACCAGCAGGAGGGACACCTACGAGCAGTACTTC.